These T cell receptor beta chains were read from a single sample in a study of cytomegalovirus exposure and HLA in healthy donors. Libraries were prepared by immunoSEQ multiplex PCR; TCRdb keeps only in-frame clonotypes and omits some of them. The top ten hold 6.5% of the sample, which has 180,000 or so clones, roughly four fifths seen once. The sequenced sample was PBMCs. The receptor source for this set is a woman between 45 and 60 years old in good health and CMV-seropositive. CDR3s include the opening cysteine and the closing phenylalanine or tryptophan. A D gene is named only where the DNA matches it firmly. Some rows mark clone size as missing; the rest say once, few, many or name a class of expanded clone.

>NA|NA|TRBV5-4|TRBJ2-3
CASSGGGYLTDTQYF
TGTGCCAGCAGCGGAGGTGGTTACCTGACAGATACGCAGTATTTT
>NA|once|TRBV29-1|TRBJ1-4
CSVSDSPQNEKLFF
TGCAGCGTATCCGACAGCCCCCAAAATGAAAAACTGTTTTTT
>TRBD2|NA|TRBV7-7|TRBJ2-3
CASSTGLALDTQYF
TGTGCTAGCAGCACGGGACTAGCATTAGATACGCAGTATTTT
>NA|NA|TRBV27|TRBJ1-4
CASSLRAGGRPTNEKLFF
TGTGCCAGCAGTTTACGTGCAGGAGGAAGGCCAACTAATGAAAAACTGTTTTTT
>NA|NA|TRBV28|TRBJ1-2
CASSLRGATFGYTF
TGTGCCAGCAGTTTGCGGGGGGCCACTTTTGGCTACACCTTC
>NA|NA|TRBV11-2|TRBJ2-7
CASSSAYEQYF
TGTGCCAGCAGCTCCGCCTACGAGCAGTACTTC
>NA|NA|TRBV10-1|TRBJ1-5
CASRGGLGNQPQHF
TGCGCCAGCAGGGGAGGTCTTGGCAATCAGCCCCAGCATTTT
>TRBD2|NA|TRBV15|TRBJ2-2
CATSDRLAPFNTGELFF
TGTGCCACCAGCGACCGACTAGCCCCCTTCAACACCGGGGAGCTGTTTTTT
>TRBD2|NA|TRBV29-1|TRBJ2-3
CTSRAGGPTDTQYF
TGCACCAGTCGGGCGGGAGGTCCCACAGATACGCAGTATTTT
>TRBD2|NA|TRBV18|TRBJ2-1
CASSPGEGSNEQFF
TGTGCCAGCTCCCCGGGGGAGGGTTCCAATGAGCAGTTCTTC
>TRBD1|NA|TRBV27|TRBJ2-2
CASSPFTSGTGNTGELFF
TGTGCCAGCAGTCCTTTTACATCCGGGACAGGGAACACCGGGGAGCTGTTTTTT
>TRBD2|few|TRBV6-6|TRBJ2-2
CASSYLSGSGAGELFF
TGTGCCAGCAGTTACCTTAGCGGGAGTGGCGCCGGGGAGCTGTTTTTT
>TRBD1|NA|TRBV4-1|TRBJ1-4
CASSQLDFATGLLKLFF
TGCGCCAGCAGCCAACTTGATTTTGCGACAGGGCTATTGAAACTGTTTTTT
>NA|once|TRBV6-5|TRBJ2-1
CASSYSGALRYEQFF
TGTGCCAGCAGTTACTCGGGGGCCCTTCGGTATGAGCAGTTCTTC
>NA|NA|TRBV19|TRBJ1-2
CASSPDTWDGYTF
TGTGCCAGTAGTCCCGACACCTGGGATGGCTACACCTTC
>TRBD2|NA|TRBV28|TRBJ2-3
CATLSGMWTDTQYF
TGTGCCACCCTTAGCGGGATGTGGACAGATACGCAGTATTTT
>NA|NA|TRBV6-1|TRBJ2-7
CASSDRVGEQYF
TGTGCCAGCAGTGACAGGGTGGGCGAGCAGTACTTC
>NA|NA|TRBV7-9|TRBJ2-4
CASSLAVGVQNIQYF
TGTGCCAGCAGCTTAGCGGTAGGGGTCCAAAACATTCAGTACTTC
>NA|NA|TRBV29-1|TRBJ1-5
CSAKGDHNQPQHF
TGCAGCGCCAAAGGGGATCACAATCAGCCCCAGCATTTT
>NA|NA|TRBV6-5|TRBJ1-3
CASSYGQNPGNTIYF
TGTGCCAGCAGTTACGGACAGAACCCCGGAAACACCATATATTTT
>TRBD2|NA|TRBV7-2|TRBJ2-5
CASSLRAGNQETQYF
TGTGCCAGCAGCTTAAGAGCGGGAAACCAAGAGACCCAGTACTTC
>NA|NA|TRBV4-2|TRBJ2-6
CASSQVGSGANGLTF
TGTGCCAGCAGCCAAGTGGGATCTGGGGCCAACGGCCTGACTTTC
>TRBD1|NA|TRBV19|TRBJ1-2
CASNTQGEGGYTF
TGTGCCAGCAATACACAGGGGGAAGGCGGCTACACCTTC
>NA|many|TRBV19|TRBJ1-5
CASTEGGLNQPQHF
TGTGCCAGTACTGAAGGGGGTCTCAATCAGCCCCAGCATTTT
>NA|NA|TRBV4-1|TRBJ1-2
CASSQGELNYGYTF
TGCGCCAGCAGCCAAGGAGAGTTAAACTATGGCTACACCTTC
>NA|NA|TRBV4-3|TRBJ2-5
CASSQTLGGGETQYF
TGCGCCAGCAGCCAAACTTTGGGGGGTGGCGAGACCCAGTACTTC
>NA|NA|TRBV5-4|TRBJ2-2
CASSPGGSNTGELFF
TGTGCCAGCAGCCCTGGTGGCAGTAACACCGGGGAGCTGTTTTTT
>TRBD2|few|TRBV18|TRBJ2-3
CASSPNPLAGGGTDTQYF
TGTGCCAGCTCACCCAACCCTCTAGCGGGGGGCGGCACAGATACGCAGTATTTT
>NA|NA|TRBV4-3|TRBJ1-4
CASSQERWDEKLFF
TGCGCCAGCAGCCAAGAGAGGTGGGATGAAAAACTGTTTTTT
>TRBD2|once|TRBV28|TRBJ2-5
CASGSGGKGQYF
TGTGCCAGTGGGAGCGGGGGGAAGGGCCAGTACTTC
>NA|NA|TRBV5-1|TRBJ2-1
CASSLGQMYNEQFF
TGCGCCAGCAGCTTGGGACAAATGTACAATGAGCAGTTCTTC
>TRBD1|NA|TRBV15|TRBJ2-1
CATSRATGNEQFF
TGTGCCACCAGCAGAGCGACAGGGAATGAGCAGTTCTTC
>TRBD1|NA|TRBV28|TRBJ2-1
CASSSAGTGRSEQFF
TGTGCCAGCAGTTCCGCCGGGACAGGCCGTAGTGAGCAGTTCTTC
>NA|NA|TRBV5-1|TRBJ2-3
CASSLRGITDTQYF
TGCGCCAGCAGCTTAAGGGGGATCACAGATACGCAGTATTTT
>TRBD2|NA|TRBV5-4|TRBJ2-1
CASSSKTGLAGGGNEQFF
TGTGCCAGCAGCTCCAAAACGGGACTAGCGGGGGGAGGTAATGAGCAGTTCTTC
>NA|NA|TRBV5-6|TRBJ2-5
CASSVTGVRETQYF
TGTGCCAGCAGCGTGACAGGTGTAAGAGAGACCCAGTACTTC
>TRBD2|few|TRBV11-2|TRBJ2-7
CASTAAGRELGEQYF
TGTGCCAGCACCGCAGCGGGGCGGGAGCTAGGAGAGCAGTACTTC
>TRBD1|NA|TRBV7-9|TRBJ1-4
CSSSLGTATNEKLFF
TGTTCCAGCAGCTTAGGGACAGCAACTAATGAAAAACTGTTTTTT
>NA|NA|TRBV6-1|TRBJ1-6
CASSEVDNSPLHF
TGTGCCAGCAGTGAGGTAGATAATTCACCCCTCCACTTT
>NA|NA|TRBV7-9|TRBJ2-3
CASSFSRSGIQYF
TGTGCCAGCAGTTTCTCTAGGTCAGGGATACAGTATTTT